A selection of T cell receptor beta chains follows, all from one sample in a study of blood T cells in healthy people across ages. One entry per CDR3 protein results from TCRdb running MiXCR on the 5' RACE reads. The repertoire has some 900,000 distinct CDR3 sequences, about 30% of them found once; the top ten carry 15% to 20%. The sequencing sample was made of blood. These receptors originate from a woman of 80 years or more in good health. The CDR3 runs from the conserved cysteine through the conserved F or W. D genes are given only for firm matches. For some rows the clone size is stated as once, few or many, or as a class when expanded; others skip it.

clone size	V gene	J gene	D gene	CDR3 length	CDR3 protein	CDR3 DNA
few	TRBV20-1	TRBJ2-2	-	16	CSASHGGTANTGELFF	TGCAGTGCTAGTCACGGCGGGACAGCGAACACCGGGGAGCTGTTTTTT
many	TRBV11-2	TRBJ2-1	-	14	CASSLLPGVGEQFF	TGTGCCAGCAGCTTACTCCCAGGGGTAGGTGAGCAGTTCTTC
-	TRBV10-1	TRBJ2-2	-	15	CASSDGGQNTGELFF	TGCGCCAGCAGTGACGGGGGGCAGAACACCGGGGAGCTGTTTTTT
-	TRBV18	TRBJ1-2	TRBD1	14	CASSWTGERNGYTF	TGTGCCAGCTCATGGACAGGGGAAAGGAATGGCTACACCTTC
-	TRBV5-4	TRBJ2-3	TRBD2	17	CASSLAIGSGPGDTQDF	TGTGCCAGCAGCTTGGCGATTGGTAGCGGGCCAGGAGATACGCAGGATTTT
few	TRBV20-1	TRBJ1-1	-	15	CSARGWGQGFAEAFF	TGCAGTGCTAGGGGCTGGGGGCAGGGGTTCGCTGAAGCTTTCTTT
-	TRBV18	TRBJ1-6	TRBD1	15	CASSPGQGSNSPLHF	TGTGCCAGCTCACCCGGACAGGGAAGTAATTCACCCCTCCACTTT
-	TRBV20-1	TRBJ2-5	-	14	CSADGGGAQETQYF	TGCAGTGCCGACGGAGGGGGGGCCCAAGAGACCCAGTACTTC
once	TRBV20-1	TRBJ1-5	-	13	CSAIYQGNQPQHF	TGCAGTGCTATCTATCAGGGGAATCAGCCCCAGCATTTT
-	TRBV4-1	TRBJ2-7	-	17	CASSQEPGDRTLYEQYF	TGCGCCAGCAGCCAAGAACCAGGGGACCGGACCTTGTACGAGCAGTACTTC
-	TRBV7-2	TRBJ2-3	-	19	CASSTAASDFPRGTDTQYF	TGTGCCAGCAGCACGGCGGCTAGCGACTTCCCCCGAGGTACAGATACGCAGTATTTT
-	TRBV3-1	TRBJ2-1	TRBD2	17	CASSHYGRGGSNNEQFF	TGTGCCAGCAGCCACTACGGACGCGGGGGGTCAAACAATGAGCAGTTCTTC
many	TRBV6-5	TRBJ1-2	TRBD1	12	CATSRGRFGYTF	TGTGCCACTTCCAGGGGGCGATTTGGCTACACCTTC
-	TRBV18	TRBJ2-5	-	15	CASSPVVTFQETQYF	TGTGCCAGCTCACCAGTCGTGACATTCCAAGAGACCCAGTACTTC
many	TRBV20-1	TRBJ2-7	-	13	CSATRTETGEQYF	TGCAGTGCTACGAGGACAGAAACAGGCGAGCAGTACTTC
many	TRBV7-9	TRBJ2-4	TRBD1	18	CASSHLAPDRGQGNIQYF	TGTGCCAGCAGCCATTTAGCCCCGGACAGGGGGCAAGGGAACATTCAGTACTTC
few	TRBV2	TRBJ1-2	TRBD1	13	CATHLYTGGGYTF	TGTGCCACCCATTTATATACAGGGGGTGGCTACACCTTC
-	TRBV20-1	TRBJ1-1	-	13	CSASSLLNTEAFF	TGCAGTGCTAGCTCTCTGTTGAACACTGAAGCTTTCTTT
-	TRBV4-3	TRBJ2-1	TRBD2	18	CASSRLPSGGAEVNEQFF	TGCGCCAGCAGCCGGCTGCCTAGCGGGGGGGCCGAGGTCAATGAGCAGTTCTTC
few	TRBV11-3	TRBJ2-2	-	17	CASSTPRWGANTGELFF	TGTGCCAGCAGTACCCCGAGATGGGGAGCGAACACCGGGGAGCTGTTTTTT
many	TRBV6-1	TRBJ2-5	-	15	CASSVQAGALREQYF	TGTGCCAGCAGTGTACAAGCTGGGGCCCTACGAGAGCAGTACTTC
-	TRBV12-3/TRBV12-4	TRBJ1-2	-	11	CASSSLRGYTF	TGTGCCAGCAGTTCCCTCCGGGGCTACACCTTC
few	TRBV5-5	TRBJ1-1	-	13	CASSLGDYTEAFF	TGTGCCAGCAGTCTCGGGGACTACACTGAAGCTTTCTTT
-	TRBV4-1	TRBJ1-6	-	14	CASSFDRTGSPLHF	TGCGCCAGCAGCTTCGACAGGACGGGTTCACCCCTCCACTTT
-	TRBV27	TRBJ2-7	TRBD1	14	CASSLRDRDYEQYF	TGTGCCAGCAGTTTACGGGACAGGGACTACGAGCAGTACTTC
many	TRBV9	TRBJ2-1	TRBD2	14	CASSVGGGAYEQFF	TGTGCCAGCAGCGTAGGCGGGGGGGCATATGAGCAGTTCTTC
many	TRBV6-5	TRBJ2-5	TRBD2	15	CASRYPGLAGETQYF	TGTGCCAGCCGCTACCCGGGACTAGCAGGAGAGACCCAGTACTTC
few	TRBV29-1	TRBJ2-7	-	12	CSGRPTVDEQYF	TGCAGCGGGAGACCGACAGTCGACGAGCAGTACTTC
-	TRBV10-3	TRBJ2-2	TRBD2	15	CAIMPGGSFTGELFF	TGTGCCATCATGCCGGGGGGAAGTTTCACCGGGGAGCTGTTTTTT
many	TRBV7-9	TRBJ2-1	-	15	CASSTKRASYNEQFF	TGTGCCAGCAGCACTAAGAGGGCATCCTACAATGAGCAGTTCTTC
many	TRBV20-1	TRBJ2-7	TRBD1	14	CSASRTGGGYEQYF	TGCAGTGCGAGTAGGACAGGGGGCGGGTACGAGCAGTACTTC
many	TRBV10-3	TRBJ2-7	-	12	CAISERKYEQYF	TGTGCCATCAGTGAGAGGAAATACGAGCAGTACTTC
-	TRBV19	TRBJ2-1	-	15	CASSIGAGYHNEQFF	TGTGCCAGTAGTATAGGAGCAGGGTACCACAATGAGCAGTTCTTC
-	TRBV4-3	TRBJ2-3	-	17	CASILRGTESSTDTRYF	TGCGCCAGCATCCTTCGAGGAACGGAGTCTAGCACAGATACGCGGTATTTT
many	TRBV2	TRBJ2-7	TRBD1	14	CASSGTGNLGGQYF	TGTGCCAGCAGCGGGACAGGGAACCTCGGGGGGCAGTACTTC
few	TRBV7-2	TRBJ2-1	TRBD2	16	CASSLGVAGGHNEQFF	TGTGCCAGCAGCTTAGGGGTAGCGGGGGGTCACAATGAGCAGTTCTTC
many	TRBV7-2	TRBJ1-2	TRBD1	15	CASSLGAGGNYGYTF	TGTGCCAGCAGCTTAGGGGCAGGGGGTAACTATGGCTACACCTTC
few	TRBV12-3/TRBV12-4	TRBJ1-4	-	14	CASKRAQENEKLFF	TGTGCCAGCAAAAGGGCCCAGGAAAATGAAAAACTGTTTTTT
many	TRBV4-3	TRBJ2-3	TRBD2	14	CASSQALAADTQYF	TGCGCCAGCAGCCAAGCACTAGCGGCAGATACGCAGTATTTT
few	TRBV7-8	TRBJ1-1	-	16	CASSLAELGAIGEAFF	TGTGCCAGCAGCTTAGCGGAACTGGGGGCCATCGGTGAAGCTTTCTTT
few	TRBV7-2	TRBJ2-2	TRBD2	19	CASSRRGLAGGRNTGELFF	TGTGCCAGCAGCCGAAGGGGACTAGCGGGGGGTCGGAACACCGGGGAGCTGTTTTTT
-	TRBV9	TRBJ2-1	TRBD2	14	CASSPAGGRREQFF	TGTGCCAGCAGCCCAGCGGGGGGCCGTCGGGAGCAGTTCTTC
many	TRBV6-2/TRBV6-3	TRBJ2-7	TRBD1	13	CASSRTGNYEQYF	TGTGCCAGCAGTAGGACAGGGAACTACGAGCAGTACTTC
many	TRBV5-4	TRBJ2-3	TRBD2	13	CASSSAGLDKQYF	TGTGCCAGCAGCTCGGCGGGACTAGACAAGCAGTATTTT
many	TRBV7-9	TRBJ1-6	-	14	CASSLETYNSPLHF	TGTGCCAGCAGCTTAGAGACCTATAATTCACCCCTCCACTTT
many	TRBV10-3	TRBJ2-7	-	13	CAIRGERAHEQYF	TGTGCCATCAGGGGGGAGCGGGCCCACGAGCAGTACTTC